The next 14 T cell receptor beta chains were all read from a single sample in a study of PD-L1 blockade in urothelial cancer. Clones were read by immunoSEQ multiplex PCR, and TCRdb kept only the in-frame ones, dropping some. The sample has roughly 120,000 clones; around 89% are singletons. Time point in this sample: peripheral blood 6 weeks after treatment start. The source material was PBMCs, sampled around atezolizumab (anti-PD-L1) treatment. The receptor set was obtained from a man between 60 and 70 years old with urothelial cancer.

This chain joins TRBV7-8 and TRBJ1-5, with no clear D. The CDR3 is 13 amino acids. CDR1 is SGHVS, CDR2 FQNEAQ, per germline. Trimming pared 1 base from V and 7 bases from J, leaving 8 bases between. In DNA, the CDR3 is TGTGCCAGCAGCTTAGAGGGAGGCCAGCCCCAGCATTTT. It codes for CASSLEGGQPQHF.

The rearrangement uses TRBV10-1 and TRBJ2-1; perhaps TRBD2 as D (5 bases). V was trimmed by 3 bases and J by 6 bases, leaving 15 bases between them. Germline CDR1 reads WNHNN; CDR2 reads SYGVQD (reference sequence). This CDR3 comprises 15 residues. CDR3 bases: TGCGCCAGCAGTGAAGGGTCCTGGAGCGGCAATGAGCAGTTCTTC. It encodes CASSEGSWSGNEQFF.

CDR3 sequence reads: CAISESVRGFGEQFF. CDR3 bases: TGTGCCATCAGTGAGTCGGTCAGGGGGTTTGGTGAGCAGTTCTTC. The J gene is TRBJ2-1, the V gene TRBV10-3; 7 bases match TRBD1. Germline V gene sequence: CDR1 ENHRY, CDR2 SYGVKD. This CDR3 contains 15 residues. The V segment lost 0 bases and the J segment 9 bases; nucleotides outside the gene matches: 8.

This chain links TRBV5-4 with TRBJ2-4; 7 bases are shared with TRBD1. Trimming took 4 bases from V and 5 from J; bases not matched to a gene: 9. The CDR3 runs 15 residues. Germline V gives CDR1 SGHNT, CDR2 YYREEE (reference sequence). CDR3 protein: CASSRGLPVENIQYF. The CDR3 DNA reads TGTGCCAGCAGCAGGGGGCTACCCGTGGAAAACATTCAGTACTTC. The complete variable domain, with remaining parts taken from reference TRBV5-4 and TRBJ2-4, reads ETGVTQSPTHLIKTRGQQVTLRCSSQSGHNTVSWYQQALGQGPQFIFQYYREEENGRGNFPPRFSGLQFPNYSSELNVNALELDDSALYLCASSRGLPVENIQYFGAGTRLSVL.

CDR3 coding DNA: TGTGCCAGCTCAACTCCGGGACTAGCGGGAGGTAATGAGCAGTTCTTC. Translation gives CASSTPGLAGGNEQFF. The genes are TRBV9 and TRBJ2-1, with 15 bases aligning to TRBD2. With 7 bases clipped from V and 7 bases from J, the junction kept 9 bases outside the gene matches. CDR1 SGDLS and CDR2 YYNGEE come from the germline V gene. The CDR3 spans 16 residues.

In its sample, this clone was seen once. The V and J genes are TRBV5-1 and TRBJ1-5, with 7 bases that match TRBD1. The CDR3 is 17 amino acids. V dropped 10 bases and J dropped 0; count of bases not matched to a gene: 16. CDR1 and CDR2 (germline): SGHRS, YFSETQ. The CDR3 nucleotides read TGCGCCGGACTCCAACAGGGGCCCTGCTATAGCAATCAGCCCCAGCATTTT. This gives the protein CAGLQQGPCYSNQPQHF.

This chain links TRBV5-5 with TRBJ2-7, with D tentatively TRBD1 (6 bases). The CDR3 length is 14 residues. Germline V gives CDR1 SGHKS, CDR2 YYEKEE (reference sequence). Trimming left V 0 bases short and J 5 bases short, with 12 bases between. This CDR3 is CASSLGRGWDEQYF. Written as DNA, the CDR3 is TGTGCCAGCAGCTTGGGCAGGGGTTGGGACGAGCAGTACTTC. The entire variable domain, with the rest obtained from reference TRBV5-5 and TRBJ2-7, is as follows: DAGVTQSPTHLIKTRGQQVTLRCSPISGHKSVSWYQQVLGQGPQFIFQYYEKEERGRGNFPDRFSARQFPNYSSELNVNALLLGDSALYLCASSLGRGWDEQYFGPGTRLTVT.

This chain uses TRBV27 with TRBJ1-2; D gene uncertain. V dropped 6 bases and J dropped 3 bases, with 26 bases sitting between them. This CDR3 is built from 18 residues. Germline CDR1 reads MNHEY; CDR2 reads SMNVEV (reference sequence). CDR3 region: CASRGSWSRTRTDYGYTF. CDR3 bases: TGTGCCAGCAGGGGATCCTGGTCGCGGACTCGAACTGACTATGGCTACACCTTC.

V is TRBV7-9 and J is TRBJ2-2, with D unresolved. The CDR3 runs to 13 residues. Trimming cost V 5 bases and J 6 bases, with 10 bases left between them. CDR1 and CDR2 (germline): SEHNR, FQNEAQ (reference sequence). Here the CDR3 DNA reads TGTGCCAGCAGCACAGAGACCGCCGGGGAGCTGTTTTTT. Protein sequence: CASSTETAGELFF.

The rearrangement links TRBV10-1 to TRBJ2-7; D call uncertain. From germline, CDR1 is WNHNN and CDR2 SYGVQD (reference sequence). The CDR3 is 13 amino acids. The V end was cut by 2 bases, the J end by 3 bases, with 8 bases between. DNA of the CDR3: TGCGCCAGCAGTGAGGGCAGATACTACGAGCAGTACTTC. This encodes CASSEGRYYEQYF.

This chain joins TRBV10-3 and TRBJ1-1, with D possibly TRBD1 on 6 matching bases. Germline assignment: CDR1 ENHRY and CDR2 SYGVKD. V lost 10 bases and J 1 base, leaving 16 bases between the germline ends. This CDR3 region has 14 residues. CDR3 sequence reads: CATLTGQSNTEAFF. The CDR3 DNA reads TGTGCCACCCTAACGGGACAATCGAACACTGAAGCTTTCTTT.

This clone has only a few counts. The gene calls are TRBV7-7 and TRBJ2-1, with D perhaps TRBD2 (5 bases). Trimming shortened V by 0 bases and J by 10 bases, and 10 bases separated the two germline ends. The CDR3 is made up of 13 amino acids. Germline-derived CDR1 and CDR2 are SSHAT and FNYEAQ (reference sequence). Written as DNA, the CDR3 is TGTGCCAGCAGCTTAGCCGGAGGTGCCGAGCAGTTCTTC. It yields the protein CASSLAGGAEQFF.

The V gene is TRBV5-6, the J gene TRBJ2-7, with TRBD1 matching over 9 bases. The CDR3 length is 19 residues. CDR1 and CDR2 from the germline V gene are SGHDT and YYEEEE. The junction had 19 bases not matched to a gene; V was cut back by 1 base and J by 5 bases. The CDR3 DNA reads TGTGCCAGCAGCTTGTTAGATCCTATACCGGGACAGGGTACCCACGAGCAGTACTTC. Its protein product is CASSLLDPIPGQGTHEQYF.

In its sample, this clone was seen a few times. The chain combines TRBV28 with TRBJ1-1; possibly TRBD1 for D (5 bases). The CDR3 runs 14 residues. The V end lost 1 base, the J end lost 7 bases, and 13 bases lay between the germline ends. Per the germline V gene, CDR1 is MDHEN and CDR2 is SYDVKM. CDR3 region: CASSLFGGWGEAFF. Written as DNA, the CDR3 is TGTGCCAGCAGTTTATTCGGGGGGTGGGGTGAAGCTTTCTTT.